This T cell receptor (beta chain) was profiled in a study of OX40 agonist ivuxolimab in advanced cancers. Study-wide background: Three patients, one with hepatocellular carcinoma and two with cutaneous melanoma, achieved partial responses. Findings of the study overall: CD8+ T cells (on average) carried more expanded clones than CD4+ T cells. In the 0.1 to 3.0 mg/kg range, CD4+ and CD8+ blood T cells had expanded clonally by week 6.

Peripheral blood came from all dose cohorts at three timepoints. Trimming cost V 6 bases and J 4 bases; bases outside gene matches: 8. The CDR3 consists of 14 residues. Germline lookup yields CDR1 SQVTM and CDR2 ANQGSEA. In the case of this clone: No antigen is known for it.

Generated by immunoSEQ multiplex PCR, the TCRdb table keeps only in-frame clones and is missing some. The sample records under 100,000 clones, roughly 90% being singletons. The V call is TRBV29-1, the J call TRBJ2-7, with 11 bases matching TRBD1. The material sequenced was CD4+ or CD8+ T cells sorted from blood, taken in a trial of the OX40 agonist ivuxolimab. The TCR sequence derives from an adult with an advanced solid tumor such as melanoma, head and neck, liver or kidney cancer. This CDR3 is CSVGQGGTPYEQYF. The DNA for the CDR3 is TGCAGCGTGGGACAGGGGGGAACTCCTTACGAGCAGTACTTC.